The source of this T cell receptor (beta chain) is a study of blood T cell repertoires in COVID-19. About the study: Italy, Spain and the United States were the sources of the convalescent and acute COVID-19 samples.

TCRdb's copy holds only in-frame clones and misses some; the assay was immunoSEQ multiplex PCR. The profile covers around 18,000 clones, with about 91% appearing a single time and about an eighth taken by the ten largest. The source is a man in his 60s with active COVID-19. Sequencing was carried out using peripheral blood.

CDR3 bases: TGTGCCTTGAGACCCGGGAGGACTGAAGCTTTCTTT. It encodes CALRPGRTEAFF. The chain combines TRBV30 with TRBJ1-1; D unclear. The CDR3 has 12 amino acids. Germline V lookup: CDR1 GTSNPN, CDR2 SVGIG (reference sequence). V was cut by 7 bases and J by 5 bases, with 14 bases left in between.